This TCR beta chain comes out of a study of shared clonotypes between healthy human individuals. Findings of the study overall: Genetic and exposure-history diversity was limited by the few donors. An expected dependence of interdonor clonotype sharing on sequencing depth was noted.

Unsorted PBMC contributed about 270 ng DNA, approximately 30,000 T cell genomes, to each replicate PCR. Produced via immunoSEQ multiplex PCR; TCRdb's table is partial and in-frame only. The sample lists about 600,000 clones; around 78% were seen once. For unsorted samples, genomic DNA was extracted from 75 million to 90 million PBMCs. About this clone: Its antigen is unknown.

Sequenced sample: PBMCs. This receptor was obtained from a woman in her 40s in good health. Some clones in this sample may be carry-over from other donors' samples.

The CDR3 DNA reads as TGTGCCAGTAGTATTTCTGAAAAACTGTTTTTT. It yields the protein CASSISEKLFF. The V call is TRBV19, the J call TRBJ1-4; no definite D call. Germline assignment: CDR1 LNHDA and CDR2 SQIVND (reference sequence). The CDR3 is 11 amino acids. Trimming cost V 3 bases and J 7 bases, with 3 bases left between them.